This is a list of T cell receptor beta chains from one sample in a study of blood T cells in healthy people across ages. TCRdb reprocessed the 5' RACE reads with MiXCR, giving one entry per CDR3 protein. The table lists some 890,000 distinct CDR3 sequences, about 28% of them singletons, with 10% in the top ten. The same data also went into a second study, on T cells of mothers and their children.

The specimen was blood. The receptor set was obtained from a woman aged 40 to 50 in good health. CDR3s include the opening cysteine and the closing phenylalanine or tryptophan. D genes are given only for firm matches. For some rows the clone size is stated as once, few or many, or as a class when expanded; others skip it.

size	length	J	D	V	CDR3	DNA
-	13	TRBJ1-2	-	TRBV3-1	CASSQRQNYGYTF	TGTGCCAGCAGCCAGCGGCAGAACTATGGCTACACCTTC
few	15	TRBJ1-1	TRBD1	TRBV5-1	CASSLNAGGHTEAFF	TGCGCCAGCAGCTTGAATGCAGGGGGGCACACTGAAGCTTTCTTT
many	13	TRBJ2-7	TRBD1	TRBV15	CATAGTGTYEQYF	TGTGCCACCGCCGGGACAGGGACCTACGAGCAGTACTTC
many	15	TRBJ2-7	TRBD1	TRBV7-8	CASSSALGQVNEQYF	TGTGCCAGCAGCTCCGCCCTGGGACAGGTCAACGAGCAGTACTTC
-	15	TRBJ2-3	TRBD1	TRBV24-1	CATSDYRGRTDTQYF	TGTGCCACCAGTGACTACAGGGGCCGCACAGATACGCAGTATTTT
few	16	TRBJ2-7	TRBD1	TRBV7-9	CASSLKRAGGAYEQYF	TGTGCCAGCAGCTTAAAACGGGCAGGGGGCGCCTACGAGCAGTACTTC
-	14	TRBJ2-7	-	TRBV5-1	CASSFGANSYEQYF	TGCGCCAGCAGCTTCGGTGCCAATTCCTACGAGCAGTACTTC
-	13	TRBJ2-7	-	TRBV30	CAWSVRGGLEQYF	TGTGCCTGGAGTGTACGTGGGGGGCTCGAGCAGTACTTC
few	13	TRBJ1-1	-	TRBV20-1	CSARAGGWSEAFF	TGCAGTGCTAGAGCTGGGGGTTGGTCTGAAGCTTTCTTT
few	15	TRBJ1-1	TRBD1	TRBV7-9	CASSQNVRGTVKAFF	TGTGCCAGCAGCCAAAACGTAAGGGGGACAGTTAAAGCTTTCTTT
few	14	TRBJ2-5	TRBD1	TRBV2	CASSQRTGKETQYF	TGTGCCAGCAGCCAAAGGACAGGGAAAGAGACCCAGTACTTC
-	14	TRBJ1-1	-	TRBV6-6	CASSYFLTPDEAFF	TGTGCCAGCAGTTACTTTTTGACGCCCGATGAAGCTTTCTTT
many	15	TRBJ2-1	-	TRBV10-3	CAISESGLDVNEQFF	TGTGCCATCAGTGAGTCGGGGCTAGATGTCAATGAGCAGTTCTTC
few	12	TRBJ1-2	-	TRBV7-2	CANRPPPDGYTF	TGTGCCAACAGGCCCCCCCCGGATGGCTACACCTTC
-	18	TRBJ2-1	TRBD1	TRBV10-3	CAISESFAGGKTYNEQFF	TGTGCCATCAGTGAGTCGTTTGCAGGGGGTAAAACCTACAATGAGCAGTTCTTC
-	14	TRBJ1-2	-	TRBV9	CASSVGGRDYGYTF	TGTGCCAGCAGCGTAGGAGGTAGAGACTATGGCTACACCTTC
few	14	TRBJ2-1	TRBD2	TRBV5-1	CATRAGDLPNEQFF	TGCGCCACCCGAGCGGGGGACCTGCCGAATGAGCAGTTCTTC
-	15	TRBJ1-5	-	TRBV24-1	CATSDTGTRNQPQHF	TGTGCCACCAGTGACACTGGGACAAGAAATCAGCCCCAGCATTTT
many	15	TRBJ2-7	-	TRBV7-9	CASSLGQTGSYEQYF	TGTGCCAGCAGCTTAGGACAGACGGGCTCCTACGAGCAGTACTTC
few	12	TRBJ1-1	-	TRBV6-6	CASQVADTEAFF	TGTGCCAGCCAGGTCGCGGACACTGAAGCTTTCTTT
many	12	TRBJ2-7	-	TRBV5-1	CASSSGNFEQYF	TGCGCCAGCAGCTCCGGGAATTTCGAGCAGTACTTC
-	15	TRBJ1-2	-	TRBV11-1	CASSLASGGNYGYTF	TGTGCCAGCAGCTTAGCCTCCGGGGGTAACTATGGCTACACCTTC
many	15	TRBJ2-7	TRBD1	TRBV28	CASSTPGQVPREQYF	TGTGCCAGCAGTACACCCGGACAGGTGCCGAGGGAGCAGTACTTC
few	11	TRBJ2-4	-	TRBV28	CASRGVRDQYF	TGTGCCAGCAGGGGGGTTCGAGATCAGTACTTC
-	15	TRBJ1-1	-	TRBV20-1	CSARRAPTRDTEAFF	TGCAGTGCTAGGAGAGCTCCAACTCGCGACACTGAAGCTTTCTTT
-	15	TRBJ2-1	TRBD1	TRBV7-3	CASSPLGQGNGEQFF	TGTGCCAGCAGCCCCCTGGGACAGGGTAACGGTGAGCAGTTCTTC
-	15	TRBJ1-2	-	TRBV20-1	CSARSLGADRRGYTF	TGCAGTGCTAGATCTTTGGGCGCCGATCGGCGCGGCTACACCTTC
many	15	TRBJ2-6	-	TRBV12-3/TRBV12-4	CASRSTESGANVLTF	TGTGCCAGCAGATCTACAGAGTCTGGGGCCAACGTCCTGACTTTC
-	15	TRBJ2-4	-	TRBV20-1	CSAREAGQFYNEQYF	TGCAGTGCCCGAGAGGCGGGGCAGTTCTACAATGAGCAGTACTTC
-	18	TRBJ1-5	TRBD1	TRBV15	CATSPDGGQGSYNQPQHF	TGTGCCACCAGCCCAGATGGGGGACAGGGGTCCTACAATCAGCCCCAGCATTTT
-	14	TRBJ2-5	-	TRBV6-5	CASSWMGGQETQYF	TGTGCCAGCAGTTGGATGGGGGGACAAGAGACCCAGTACTTC
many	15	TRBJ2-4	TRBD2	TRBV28	CASSLGGGPRNIQYF	TGTGCCAGCAGCCTGGGCGGGGGGCCGCGAAACATTCAGTACTTC
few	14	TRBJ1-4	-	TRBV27	CASKHEGNNEKLFF	TGTGCCAGCAAACACGAGGGGAATAATGAAAAACTGTTTTTT
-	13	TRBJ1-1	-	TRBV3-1	CASGGILGTEAFF	TGTGCCAGCGGTGGGATTTTGGGGACTGAAGCTTTCTTT
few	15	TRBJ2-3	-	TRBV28	CASRGGAASTDTQYF	TGTGCCAGCAGGGGGGGGGCGGCGAGTACAGATACGCAGTATTTT
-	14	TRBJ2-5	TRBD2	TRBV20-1	CSARALAGVETQYF	TGCAGTGCTAGAGCGCTAGCGGGGGTAGAGACCCAGTACTTC